One sample yielded the 26 T cell receptor beta chains listed below, sequenced in a study of CD8 T cells in Susac syndrome. The authors reverse transcribed 0.5 to 1 ug RNA with random hexamers. TCRdb ran MiXCR on the immunoSEQ multiplex PCR reads and lists one entry per CDR3 protein. Here the sample spans 150,000 or so distinct CDR3 sequences, about 95% being singletons. Material: CD8+ T cells from PBMCs. These TCRs come from a human donor with multiple sclerosis.

The V gene is TRBV29-1, the J gene TRBJ1-1; perhaps TRBD1 as D (5 bases). V gave up 7 bases and J gave up 0 bases, with 12 bases separating them. Per the germline V gene, CDR1 is SQVTM and CDR2 is ANQGSEA. This CDR3 is 13 amino acids long. The chain's CDR3 is CSAGQLMNTEAFF. CDR3 in DNA: TGCAGCGCCGGACAATTGATGAACACTGAAGCTTTCTTT.

The chain is built from TRBV11-2 and TRBJ2-5, with D possibly being TRBD2 (7 bases). Germline CDR1 SGHAT, CDR2 FQNNGV. The CDR3 is 16 amino acids. The V gene lost 5 bases and the J gene lost 2 bases, with 18 bases spanning the gap. CDR3 sequence (DNA): TGTGCCAGCAGCCGGGGGCGGCGGGGGCTACAAGAGACCCAGTACTTC. It encodes CASSRGRRGLQETQYF.

The chain recombines TRBV3-1 with TRBJ2-5, with 7 bases matching TRBD1. This CDR3 spans 14 amino acids. J gave up 3 bases and V 8 bases, and 9 bases lay outside the gene matches. Germline V gene data show CDR1 as LGHDT and CDR2 as YNNKEL (reference sequence). In DNA, the CDR3 is TGTGCCAGCGCGGACAGGTGGCCCGAAGAGACCCAGTACTTC. This encodes CASADRWPEETQYF.

This clonotype was picked up a small number of times. The CDR3 bases are TGTGCCAGCAGTTTCGGGCGCAATCAGCCCCAGCATTTT. Protein sequence: CASSFGRNQPQHF. The gene calls are TRBV27 and TRBJ1-5, with D hard to call. The germline V gene encodes CDR1 MNHEY and CDR2 SMNVEV (reference sequence). This CDR3 is 13 amino acids long. The V gene lost 3 bases and the J gene lost 2 bases, with 5 bases spanning the gap.

This sequence joins TRBV3-1 and TRBJ2-7, with 8 bases matching TRBD2. J gave up 6 bases and V 5 bases, and 9 bases lay outside the gene matches. CDR3 size: 14 residues. The germline gives CDR1 LGHDT, CDR2 YNNKEL (reference sequence). The CDR3 DNA reads TGTGCCAGCAGCACGCGGACTAGCCCCGGCGAGCAGTACTTC. Translation gives CASSTRTSPGEQYF.

The chain couples TRBV7-8 to TRBJ1-1, with unresolved D. Trimming left V 6 bases short and J 6 bases short, with 11 bases between. The CDR3 has 12 amino acids. CDR1 SGHVS and CDR2 FQNEAQ come from the germline V gene. CDR3 sequence reads: CASSAWSPEAFF. CDR3 DNA sequence: TGTGCCAGCAGTGCCTGGTCCCCTGAAGCTTTCTTT.

V is TRBV27 and J is TRBJ1-2, with D maybe TRBD1 (5 bases). Per germline, CDR1 MNHEY and CDR2 SMNVEV (reference sequence). V lost 5 bases to trimming and J lost 7 bases, with 20 bases between them. This CDR3 comprises 15 residues. In nucleotides, the CDR3 is TGTGCCAGCAGTGGGGAGGGACTCCTAAGGGGTGGCTACACCTTC. This gives the protein CASSGEGLLRGGYTF.

This chain connects TRBV5-1 to TRBJ2-3; TRBD1 agrees at 8 bases. Germline V gene sequence: CDR1 SGHRS, CDR2 YFSETQ. The J segment lost 0 bases and the V segment lost 0 bases, leaving 3 bases of the junction unmatched. The CDR3 contains 16 residues. The CDR3 nucleotides read TGCGCCAGCAGCTTGGGTCAGGGGGCGAGCACAGATACGCAGTATTTT. As protein: CASSLGQGASTDTQYF.

The CDR3: CSAMVGYGYTF. The DNA of the CDR3 is TGCAGTGCTATGGTAGGGTATGGCTACACCTTC. The gene calls are TRBV29-1 and TRBJ1-2, with D unclear. The CDR3 totals 11 residues. The germline V gene has CDR1 SQVTM and CDR2 ANQGSEA.

This clonotype was detected once. The chain links TRBV27 to TRBJ2-5; 7 bases are a match to TRBD1. V gave up 3 bases and J gave up 7 bases; unmatched junction bases: 11. Germline V gene sequence: CDR1 MNHEY, CDR2 SMNVEV (reference sequence). The CDR3 extends over 15 amino acids. The CDR3 region has the DNA TGTGCCAGCAGTTTGGTCCCGGACAGGTCGGGGACCCAGTACTTC. It specifies CASSLVPDRSGTQYF.

This clonotype was counted between two and nine times. V is TRBV20-1 and J is TRBJ1-1; D is ambiguous. The CDR3 is 13 residues long. Germline lookup yields CDR1 DFQATT and CDR2 SNEGSKA (reference sequence). The V end was cut by 0 bases, the J end by 0 bases, with 5 bases between. For the CDR3, the DNA is TGCAGTGCTAGAGATACCCTGAACACTGAAGCTTTCTTT. Encoded protein: CSARDTLNTEAFF.

The V gene is TRBV19, the J gene TRBJ2-7; TRBD1 or TRBD2 may be the D gene (5 bases each). V was clipped by 4 bases and J by 3 bases, with 13 bases between them. This CDR3 contains 14 residues. Germline CDR1 reads LNHDA; CDR2 reads SQIVND (reference sequence). The CDR3 nucleotides are TGTGCCAGTAGTACCCTCGGGGCAGACTACGAGCAGTACTTC. This sequence encodes CASSTLGADYEQYF.

The V and J genes are TRBV25-1 and TRBJ1-4; 7 bases are a match to TRBD1. There are 17 residues in the CDR3. The V and J ends lost 7 bases and 0 bases, in that order; junction bases with no gene match: 11. CDR1 and CDR2 from the germline V gene are MGHDK and SYGVNS. The CDR3 region has the DNA TGTGCCAGCAAACCATGGACAGGCGGAACAACTAATGAAAAACTGTTTTTT. Protein sequence: CASKPWTGGTTNEKLFF.

V is TRBV20-1 and J is TRBJ2-2, with 9 bases matching TRBD1. Per germline, CDR1 DFQATT and CDR2 SNEGSKA (reference sequence). Germline trimming cut 0 bases from V and 0 bases from J; bases unmatched to any gene: 5. The CDR3 totals 17 residues. The CDR3 here is CSARDRDRDTNTGELFF. The CDR3 bases are TGCAGTGCTAGAGACCGGGACAGGGATACGAACACCGGGGAGCTGTTTTTT.

V usage is TRBV20-1 and J usage is TRBJ1-3; TRBD1 matches at 7 bases. From germline, CDR1 is DFQATT and CDR2 SNEGSKA (reference sequence). The CDR3 extends over 13 amino acids. After removal of 5 bases from V and 1 base from J, the junction contained 2 bases not matched to a gene. Here the CDR3 reads CSAQDRSGNTIYF. For the CDR3, the DNA is TGCAGTGCTCAGGACAGGTCTGGAAACACCATATATTTT.

This chain joins TRBV5-1 and TRBJ1-1, with D tentatively TRBD1 (6 bases). CDR1 is SGHRS and CDR2 is YFSETQ in the germline V gene. V dropped 0 bases and J dropped 8 bases, with 17 bases sitting between them. The CDR3 contains 15 residues. CDR3 in amino acids: CASSLGGAGAWEAFF. DNA for the CDR3: TGCGCCAGCAGCTTGGGCGGGGCAGGGGCCTGGGAAGCTTTCTTT.

The J gene is TRBJ1-2, the V gene TRBV9; a possible D gene is TRBD1 (6 bases). V was shortened by 4 bases and J by 6 bases, with 16 bases between the two germline ends. Looked up from germline, CDR1 is SGDLS and CDR2 is YYNGEE. The CDR3 covers 14 residues. The CDR3 here is CASSQPTGENGYTF. In nucleotides, the CDR3 is TGTGCCAGCAGCCAACCGACAGGAGAGAATGGCTACACCTTC.

In this sample, this clonotype turned up once. This chain uses TRBV30 with TRBJ1-4, with 8 bases that match TRBD1. V lost 2 bases and J lost 7; bases outside the gene matches: 6. The CDR3 has 14 residues. Germline V gene lookup returns CDR1 GTSNPN and CDR2 SVGIG (reference sequence). CDR3 nucleotides: TGTGCCTGGAGTCTCGGGACAGGTTCTGAAAAACTGTTTTTT. Its protein product is CAWSLGTGSEKLFF. Using reference TRBV30 and TRBJ1-4 for the parts outside the CDR3, the full variable domain is SQTIHQWPATLVQPVGSPLSLECTVEGTSNPNLYWYRQAAGRGLQLLFYSVGIGQISSEVPQNLSASRPQDRQFILSSKKLLLSDSGFYLCAWSLGTGSEKLFFGSGTQLSVL.

This clonotype was recorded a few times. V usage is TRBV7-9 and J usage is TRBJ2-1, with TRBD1 identical over 8 bases. From germline, CDR1 is SEHNR and CDR2 FQNEAQ (reference sequence). With 5 bases clipped from V and 6 bases from J, the junction kept 9 bases outside the gene matches. This CDR3 is built from 15 residues. The CDR3 sequence is CASSPGTGRGNEQFF. Here the CDR3 DNA reads TGTGCCAGCAGCCCTGGGACAGGCCGGGGCAATGAGCAGTTCTTC.

Here the CDR3 reads CASSSTAGYGYTF. CDR3 nucleotides: TGTGCCAGCAGCTCGACCGCCGGCTATGGCTACACCTTC. The chain has TRBV5-4 and TRBJ1-2; D unresolved. V was shortened by 3 bases and J by 4 bases, with 10 bases between the two germline ends. The CDR3 runs to 13 residues. Germline V CDR1 and CDR2: SGHNT, YYREEE (reference sequence).

In its sample, this clonotype was seen once. The gene calls are TRBV7-3 and TRBJ2-2; D perhaps matches TRBD2 (6 bases). The CDR3 is 14 residues long. V was clipped by 2 bases and J by 6 bases, with 10 bases between them. Germline-derived CDR1 and CDR2 are SGHTA and FQGTGA. Here the CDR3 reads CASSLLAGSGELFF. DNA of the CDR3: TGTGCCAGCAGCTTACTTGCGGGATCCGGGGAGCTGTTTTTT. Combining the CDR3 with reference TRBV7-3 and TRBJ2-2 gives the whole variable domain GAGVSQTPSNKVTEKGKYVELRCDPISGHTALYWYRQSLGQGPEFLIYFQGTGAADDSGLPNDRFFAVRPEGSVSTLKIQRTERGDSAVYLCASSLLAGSGELFFGEGSRLTVL.

There are a few counts of this clonotype. This chain connects TRBV27 to TRBJ2-7, with D perhaps being TRBD1 or TRBD2 (5 bases each). Germline V CDR1 and CDR2: MNHEY, SMNVEV (reference sequence). The CDR3 consists of 13 residues. Trimming shortened V by 5 bases and J by 3 bases, and 11 bases separated the two germline ends. The CDR3 protein is CASSPGGGYEQYV. CDR3 nucleotides: TGTGCCAGCAGTCCCGGTGGGGGCTACGAGCAGTACGTC.

This rearrangement joins TRBV3-1 to TRBJ2-3, with D uncertain. Per germline, CDR1 LGHDT and CDR2 YNNKEL (reference sequence). This CDR3 is built from 13 residues. Trimming left V 5 bases short and J 3 bases short, with 9 bases between. The CDR3 DNA sequence: TGTGCCAGCAGCGACACCGTTACAGATACGCAGTATTTT. This codes for CASSDTVTDTQYF.

This rearrangement joins TRBV14 to TRBJ2-5; D not resolved. V lost 5 bases and J lost 0, with 13 bases in between. Germline CDR1 SGHDN, CDR2 FVKESK. This CDR3 is 15 amino acids long. CDR3 loop: CASSEGPMYQETQYF. The DNA of the CDR3 is TGTGCCAGCAGCGAAGGCCCCATGTACCAAGAGACCCAGTACTTC.

The CDR3 here is CSVEGPAASGANVLTF. The CDR3 nucleotides are TGCAGCGTTGAAGGGCCAGCGGCCTCTGGGGCCAACGTCCTGACTTTC. The rearrangement links TRBV29-1 to TRBJ2-6, with D tentatively TRBD2 (5 bases). Germline CDR1 and CDR2: SQVTM and ANQGSEA. V lost 1 base to trimming and J lost 0 bases, with 10 bases between them. The CDR3 spans 16 residues. Based on the CDR3 plus reference TRBV29-1 and TRBJ2-6, the full variable domain is SAVISQKPSRDICQRGTSLTIQCQVDSQVTMMFWYRQQPGQSLTLIATANQGSEATYESGFVIDKFPISRPNLTFSTLTVSNMSPEDSSIYLCSVEGPAASGANVLTFGAGSRLTVL.

The sample holds one count of this clonotype. This chain's CDR3 is CSVALTGDYGYTF. For the CDR3, the DNA is TGCAGCGTTGCTCTGACAGGGGACTATGGCTACACCTTC. The chain has TRBV29-1 and TRBJ1-2; 8 nucleotides agree with TRBD1. CDR1 and CDR2 from the germline V gene are SQVTM and ANQGSEA. The CDR3 spans 13 residues. Trimming at V came to 4 bases and at J to 3 bases, leaving 4 bases not matched to a gene.